This TCR beta chain derives from a study of blood T cell repertoires in COVID-19. Study at large: Both acute and convalescent COVID-19 samples were obtained from the United States, Italy and Spain. T cells, B-cell-depleted T cells, or PBMCs provided the cDNA or gDNA that served as material.

V was pared by 7 bases and J by 0 bases, with 5 bases of the junction left unmatched. The CDR3 is 15 residues long. Per germline, CDR1 SGHRS and CDR2 YFSETQ. In the study's own analysis: Nucleated cell number was recorded as an estimate derived from reference gene primer amplification. Measured with immunoSEQ multiplex PCR; TCRdb has only the in-frame clones, and not every one. V and J calls and clone size are as listed in that table; D and trimming were resolved from the DNA. Among about 150,000 clones, approximately 84% were seen once, and the ten largest hold 13% to 15%. The chain employs TRBV5-1 and TRBJ2-3, with TRBD2 matching over 10 bases. What was sequenced was peripheral blood. This receptor was obtained from a man younger than 35 with active or convalescent COVID-19. CDR3 nucleotide sequence: TGCGCCAGCCGGGGACTAGCGAAGAGCACAGATACGCAGTATTTT. Translated: CASRGLAKSTDTQYF.